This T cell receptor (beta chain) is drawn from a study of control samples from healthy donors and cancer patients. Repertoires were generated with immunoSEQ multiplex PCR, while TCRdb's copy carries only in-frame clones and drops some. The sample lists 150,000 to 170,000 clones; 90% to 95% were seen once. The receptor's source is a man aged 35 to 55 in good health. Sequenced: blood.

The CDR3 reads CASSPTGVTYGYTF. The CDR3 DNA reads as TGCGCCAGCTCCCCCACGGGTGTGACCTATGGCTACACCTTC. The chain recombines TRBV10-1 with TRBJ1-2, with no clear D. The CDR3 spans 14 residues. The V and J ends lost 8 bases and 4 bases respectively, with 17 bases between them. Germline CDR1 is WNHNN and CDR2 is SYGVQD (reference sequence).